The rows below give T cell receptor beta chains drawn from one sample of a study of blood T cell repertoires in COVID-19. Only in-frame clones appear in the TCRdb table, and some are missing; sequencing was by immunoSEQ multiplex PCR. Of around 97,000 clones listed, around 88% are singletons. Sequenced: peripheral blood. Receptors originate from a human donor in a cohort sampled during active COVID-19. Both conserved end residues are part of each CDR3. Each record gives: J gene, V gene, clone size, D gene, CDR3 DNA, CDR3 protein. The D gene is left open where the match is weak. Expanded clones get a size class; other rows say once, few or many, or leave the size out.

J: TRBJ1-2; V: TRBV7-9; size: NA; D: TRBD1; DNA: TGTGCCAGCAGCCCGGGACAGGGGGCCTGGGGCTACACCTTC; CDR3: CASSPGQGAWGYTF
J: TRBJ1-1; V: TRBV24-1; size: once; D: TRBD1; DNA: TGTGCCACCGGGACAGGGGTGAACACTGAAGCTTTCTTT; CDR3: CATGTGVNTEAFF
J: TRBJ1-2; V: TRBV4-3; size: NA; D: NA; DNA: TGCGCCAGCAGCCAAGATCTAGGGGTCTCGCGCTACACCTTC; CDR3: CASSQDLGVSRYTF
J: TRBJ1-2; V: TRBV7-9; size: NA; D: TRBD1; DNA: TGTGCCAGCAGCGTCTCAGTTACAGGGGTTATCGATGGCTACACCTTC; CDR3: CASSVSVTGVIDGYTF
J: TRBJ2-7; V: TRBV19; size: NA; D: TRBD1; DNA: TGTGCCAGTTCCGGGCAGGGGGATTACGAGCAGTACTTC; CDR3: CASSGQGDYEQYF
J: TRBJ1-3; V: TRBV5-1; size: once; D: NA; DNA: TGCGCCAGCAGCACCAGCGGCTCTGGAAACACCATATATTTT; CDR3: CASSTSGSGNTIYF
J: TRBJ2-5; V: TRBV11-2; size: NA; D: TRBD1; DNA: TGTGCCAGCAGCTTTACGACCGGGACAGGGGAAAAAGAGACCCAGTACTTC; CDR3: CASSFTTGTGEKETQYF
J: TRBJ2-7; V: TRBV10-2; size: NA; D: TRBD1; DNA: TGCGCCAGCAGTGACCGGACAGGGGGCGGCTACGAGCAGTACTTC; CDR3: CASSDRTGGGYEQYF
J: TRBJ2-6; V: TRBV24-1; size: once; D: TRBD1; DNA: TGTGCCACCAGTGATGGTACAGGGGGCAGGTCTGGGGCCAACGTCCTGACTTTC; CDR3: CATSDGTGGRSGANVLTF
J: TRBJ1-1; V: TRBV7-3; size: once; D: NA; DNA: TGTGCCAGCAGCTTAGGGAGGAACACTGAAGCTTTCTTT; CDR3: CASSLGRNTEAFF
J: TRBJ2-5; V: TRBV24-1; size: NA; D: TRBD1; DNA: TGTGCCACCAGTGGAGGGACAGGGCGAAGTGGGGAGACCCAGTACTTC; CDR3: CATSGGTGRSGETQYF
J: TRBJ1-2; V: TRBV28; size: NA; D: TRBD1; DNA: TGTGCCAGCAAAAATACAGGGGGCTATGGCTACACCTTC; CDR3: CASKNTGGYGYTF
J: TRBJ2-1; V: TRBV24-1; size: once; D: NA; DNA: TGTGCCACCAGTGACTCCTCCCGAGGGGAGCAGTTCTTC; CDR3: CATSDSSRGEQFF
J: TRBJ1-2; V: TRBV6-5; size: once; D: NA; DNA: TGTGCCAGCAGTTCAGGGGCGCGGGGCTACACCTTC; CDR3: CASSSGARGYTF
J: TRBJ1-1; V: TRBV7-2; size: NA; D: TRBD1; DNA: TGTGCCAGCAGCTTTCGACAGGGGGGTGGGGATGCTTTCTTT; CDR3: CASSFRQGGGDAFF
J: TRBJ1-2; V: TRBV4-2; size: once; D: NA; DNA: TGTGCCAGCAGCCAAGAGGGCAGGTTGGACTATGGCTACACCTTC; CDR3: CASSQEGRLDYGYTF
J: TRBJ1-6; V: TRBV5-1; size: NA; D: NA; DNA: TGCGCCAGCAGCTTGGCAGGGAGGAATTCACCCCTCCACTTT; CDR3: CASSLAGRNSPLHF
J: TRBJ2-7; V: TRBV6-5; size: few; D: NA; DNA: TGTGCCAGCAGTTACTTTCAGGGTTTAAGGTACGAGCAGTACTTC; CDR3: CASSYFQGLRYEQYF
J: TRBJ2-7; V: TRBV3-1/TRBV3-2; size: NA; D: TRBD2; DNA: TGTGCCAGCAGCCAAGAAGGGACTAGCGGGAAGAAGTACTTC; CDR3: CASSQEGTSGKKYF
J: TRBJ2-1; V: TRBV7-2; size: NA; D: TRBD1; DNA: TGTGCCAGCAGCCCTCGGACAGGCAGTATTGGGCAGTTCTTC; CDR3: CASSPRTGSIGQFF
J: TRBJ2-1; V: TRBV7-8; size: few; D: NA; DNA: TGTGCCAGCAGCTTAGACAGGCCCTCCTACAATGAGCAGTTCTTC; CDR3: CASSLDRPSYNEQFF
J: TRBJ1-6; V: TRBV4-3; size: NA; D: TRBD1; DNA: TGCGCCACACAGGGGGGTAATTCACCCCTCCACTTT; CDR3: CATQGGNSPLHF
J: TRBJ1-2; V: TRBV29-1; size: NA; D: TRBD1; DNA: TGCAGCGTTGTGGGGCAGGGGGACGATGGCTACACCTTC; CDR3: CSVVGQGDDGYTF
J: TRBJ1-1; V: TRBV7-3; size: NA; D: NA; DNA: TGTGCCAGCAGCCAGACTTTGGGCACTGAAGCTTTCTTT; CDR3: CASSQTLGTEAFF
J: TRBJ2-1; V: TRBV30; size: NA; D: NA; DNA: TGTGCCTGGTCCCGGGACACGGGCGGTCAGTTCTTC; CDR3: CAWSRDTGGQFF
J: TRBJ1-2; V: TRBV4-1; size: NA; D: NA; DNA: TGCGCCAGCAGCGAAGGGCCAAGGGGTTCTAACTATGGCTACACCTTC; CDR3: CASSEGPRGSNYGYTF
J: TRBJ2-5; V: TRBV5-1; size: NA; D: TRBD2; DNA: TGCGCCAGCAGCTTGGTATCGGGCGGGGGGACCCAGTACTTC; CDR3: CASSLVSGGGTQYF
J: TRBJ2-7; V: TRBV9; size: NA; D: NA; DNA: TGTGCCAGCAGCTTTGAGACTGGTGCCTCCTACGAGCAGTACTTC; CDR3: CASSFETGASYEQYF
J: TRBJ2-1; V: TRBV9; size: NA; D: NA; DNA: TGTGCCAGCAGCGTATTGACTAACCCCCAGGCTGAGCAGTTCTTC; CDR3: CASSVLTNPQAEQFF
J: TRBJ1-1; V: TRBV10-2; size: NA; D: NA; DNA: TGCGCCAGCCGTCGAGACAGGAACACTGAAGCTTTCTTT; CDR3: CASRRDRNTEAFF
J: TRBJ1-2; V: TRBV19; size: NA; D: TRBD1; DNA: TGTGCCAGTAGGGACCCCTGGACAGGCCTCTATGGCTACACCTTC; CDR3: CASRDPWTGLYGYTF
J: TRBJ2-7; V: TRBV4-1; size: once; D: TRBD2; DNA: TGCGCCAGCAGCCAACTAGCGGGGGCCTACGAGCAGTACTTC; CDR3: CASSQLAGAYEQYF
J: TRBJ1-1; V: TRBV28; size: NA; D: NA; DNA: TGTGCCAGCAGTGGGCCCTACAGGTCGAACACTGAAGCTTTCTTT; CDR3: CASSGPYRSNTEAFF
J: TRBJ2-1; V: TRBV5-1; size: NA; D: TRBD1; DNA: TGCGCCAGCAGCTTGGAAGGACAGGCGTACAATGAGCAGTTCTTC; CDR3: CASSLEGQAYNEQFF
J: TRBJ2-3; V: TRBV7-2; size: once; D: NA; DNA: TGTGCCAGCAGCTTCAAGCCCCCCCCAGATACGCAGTATTTT; CDR3: CASSFKPPPDTQYF
J: TRBJ2-1; V: TRBV7-9; size: NA; D: TRBD2; DNA: TGTGCCAGCAGCTCTGGGACTAGCGCCCGATTGAGGGAGCAGTTCTTC; CDR3: CASSSGTSARLREQFF
J: TRBJ1-2; V: TRBV11-2; size: NA; D: TRBD1; DNA: TGTGCCAGCAGCTTAGGTTACCCGGGACAGGGTACCCCTTATGGCTACACCTTC; CDR3: CASSLGYPGQGTPYGYTF
J: TRBJ1-4; V: TRBV7-3; size: once; D: NA; DNA: TGTGCCAGCAGCTTAGGCTCAGCAACTAATGAAAAACTGTTTTTT; CDR3: CASSLGSATNEKLFF
J: TRBJ1-2; V: TRBV28; size: NA; D: NA; DNA: TGTGCTTACGAAAACCCAAAAGCGTATGGCTACACCTTC; CDR3: CAYENPKAYGYTF
J: TRBJ2-3; V: TRBV7-8; size: NA; D: NA; DNA: TGTGCCAGCAGATTCACCGGAGTGAGCACAGATACGCAGTATTTT; CDR3: CASRFTGVSTDTQYF
J: TRBJ2-1; V: TRBV5-5; size: few; D: TRBD2; DNA: TGTGCCAGCAGCTTGCTTCTGGGGGGGAATGAGCAGTTCTTC; CDR3: CASSLLLGGNEQFF
J: TRBJ2-1; V: TRBV28; size: NA; D: NA; DNA: TGTGCCAGCAGTTTTAAGGGGGTTTCTTACAATGAGCAGTTCTTC; CDR3: CASSFKGVSYNEQFF
J: TRBJ2-3; V: TRBV3-1/TRBV3-2; size: NA; D: NA; DNA: TGTGCCAGCAGCCAACTATTGGGGGCCTCAGATACGCAGTATTTT; CDR3: CASSQLLGASDTQYF
J: TRBJ2-7; V: TRBV30; size: NA; D: TRBD1; DNA: TGTGCCTGGAGTGGGCCGGGACAGGGGGCTTCCTACGAGCAGTACTTC; CDR3: CAWSGPGQGASYEQYF
J: TRBJ1-6; V: TRBV19; size: NA; D: NA; DNA: TGTGCCAGTAGTAGATCCCTCGGGAGCTCCTATAATTCACCCCTCCACTTT; CDR3: CASSRSLGSSYNSPLHF
J: TRBJ2-3; V: TRBV6-1; size: once; D: TRBD2; DNA: TGTGCCAGCAGTGAAGGGCTAGCGGGAGGGGGAGATACGCAGTATTTT; CDR3: CASSEGLAGGGDTQYF
J: TRBJ2-7; V: TRBV3-1/TRBV3-2; size: NA; D: TRBD1; DNA: TGTGCCAGCAGCCAAAACCGGGACAGCCCTTACGAGCAGTACTTC; CDR3: CASSQNRDSPYEQYF
J: TRBJ1-4; V: TRBV7-9; size: NA; D: TRBD1; DNA: TGTGCCAGCAGCTCTTGGGACAGGGATGAAAAACTGTTTTTT; CDR3: CASSSWDRDEKLFF
J: TRBJ2-5; V: TRBV4-2; size: NA; D: NA; DNA: TGTGCCAGCGGGGGCGAGACCCAGTACTTC; CDR3: CASGGETQYF
J: TRBJ2-2; V: TRBV5-6; size: NA; D: TRBD1; DNA: TGTGCCAGCAGCCCGGGACAGGGGGCTAGGGTTACCGGGGAGCTGTTTTTT; CDR3: CASSPGQGARVTGELFF
J: TRBJ2-3; V: TRBV28; size: NA; D: TRBD1; DNA: TGTGCCAGCAGTGGGGGACAGGGTAGCACAGATACGCAGTATTTT; CDR3: CASSGGQGSTDTQYF
J: TRBJ2-3; V: TRBV19; size: NA; D: NA; DNA: TGTGCCAGTAGTCCAGGGGAGCCCCGAGTCCCAGATACGCAGTATTTT; CDR3: CASSPGEPRVPDTQYF
J: TRBJ2-5; V: TRBV7-9; size: once; D: NA; DNA: TGTGCCAGCAGCAACAACCCACTCCAGGTTAAGGAGACCCAGTACTTC; CDR3: CASSNNPLQVKETQYF
J: TRBJ1-2; V: TRBV19; size: NA; D: NA; DNA: TGTGCCAGTAGTATTGGAGGGTACTATGGCTACACCTTC; CDR3: CASSIGGYYGYTF
J: TRBJ1-1; V: TRBV7-2; size: NA; D: NA; DNA: TGTGCCAGCAGCAGCGGACCCTCGGGAGGTACTGAAGCTTTCTTT; CDR3: CASSSGPSGGTEAFF
J: TRBJ2-3; V: TRBV19; size: NA; D: TRBD2; DNA: TGTGCCAGTAACATTTATCCTAAGTTGACTAGCGGGGGTCCAGATACGCAGTATTTT; CDR3: CASNIYPKLTSGGPDTQYF
J: TRBJ2-1; V: TRBV11-3; size: NA; D: NA; DNA: TGTGCCAGCAGCTTACAAATTTACAATGAGCAGTTCTTC; CDR3: CASSLQIYNEQFF